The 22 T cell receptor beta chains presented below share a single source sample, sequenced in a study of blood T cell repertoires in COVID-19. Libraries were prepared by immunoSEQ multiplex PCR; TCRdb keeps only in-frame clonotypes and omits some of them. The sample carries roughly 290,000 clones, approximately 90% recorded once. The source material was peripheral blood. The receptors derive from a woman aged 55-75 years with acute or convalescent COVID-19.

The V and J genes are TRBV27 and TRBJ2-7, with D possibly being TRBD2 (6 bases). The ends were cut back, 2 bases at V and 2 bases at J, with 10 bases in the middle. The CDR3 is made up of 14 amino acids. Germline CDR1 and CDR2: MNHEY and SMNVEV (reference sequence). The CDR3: CASSLAGSTYEQYF. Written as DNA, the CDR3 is TGTGCCAGCAGTTTAGCGGGGTCGACCTACGAGCAGTACTTC.

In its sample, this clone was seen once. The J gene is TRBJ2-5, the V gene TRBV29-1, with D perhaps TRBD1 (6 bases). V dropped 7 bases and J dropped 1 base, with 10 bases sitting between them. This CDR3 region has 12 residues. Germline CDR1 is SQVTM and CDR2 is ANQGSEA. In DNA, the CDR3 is TGCAGCGCTGTGACAGGCCAAGAGACCCAGTACTTC. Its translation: CSAVTGQETQYF. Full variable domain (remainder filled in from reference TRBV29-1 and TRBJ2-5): SAVISQKPSRDICQRGTSLTIQCQVDSQVTMMFWYRQQPGQSLTLIATANQGSEATYESGFVIDKFPISRPNLTFSTLTVSNMSPEDSSIYLCSAVTGQETQYFGPGTRLLVL.

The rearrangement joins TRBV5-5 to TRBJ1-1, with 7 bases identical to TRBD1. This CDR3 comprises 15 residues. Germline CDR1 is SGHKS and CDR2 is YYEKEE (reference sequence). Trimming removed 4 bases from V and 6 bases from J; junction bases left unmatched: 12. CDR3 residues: CASSHPGGQESEAFF. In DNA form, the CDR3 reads TGTGCCAGCAGCCATCCAGGGGGTCAGGAATCTGAAGCTTTCTTT.

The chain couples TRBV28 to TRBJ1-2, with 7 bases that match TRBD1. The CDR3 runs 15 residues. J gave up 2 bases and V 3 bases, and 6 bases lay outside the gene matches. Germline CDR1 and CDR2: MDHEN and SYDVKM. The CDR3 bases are TGTGCCAGCAGTTTCCCGACAGGGACCAACTATGGCTACACCTTC. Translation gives CASSFPTGTNYGYTF.

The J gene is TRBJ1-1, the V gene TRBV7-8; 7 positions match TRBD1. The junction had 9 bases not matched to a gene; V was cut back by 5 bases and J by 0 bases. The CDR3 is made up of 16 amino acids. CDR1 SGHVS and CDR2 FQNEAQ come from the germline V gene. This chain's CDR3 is CASSHLGQVMNTEAFF. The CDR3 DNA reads TGTGCCAGCAGCCATTTAGGACAGGTCATGAACACTGAAGCTTTCTTT.

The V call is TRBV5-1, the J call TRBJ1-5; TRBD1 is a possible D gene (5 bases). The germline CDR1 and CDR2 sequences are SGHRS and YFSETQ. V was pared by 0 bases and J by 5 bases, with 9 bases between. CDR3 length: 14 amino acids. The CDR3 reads CASSLGDSDQPQHF. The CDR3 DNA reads TGCGCCAGCAGCTTGGGTGACAGCGATCAGCCCCAGCATTTT.

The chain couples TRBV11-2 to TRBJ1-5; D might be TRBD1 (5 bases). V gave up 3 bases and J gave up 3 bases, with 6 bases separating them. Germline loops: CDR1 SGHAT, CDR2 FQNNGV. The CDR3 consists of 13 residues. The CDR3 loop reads CASSLTDNQPQHF. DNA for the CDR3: TGTGCCAGCAGCTTGACAGACAATCAGCCCCAGCATTTT.

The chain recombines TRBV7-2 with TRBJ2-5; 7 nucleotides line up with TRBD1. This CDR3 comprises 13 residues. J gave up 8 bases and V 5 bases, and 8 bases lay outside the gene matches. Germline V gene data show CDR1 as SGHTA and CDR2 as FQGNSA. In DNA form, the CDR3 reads TGTGCCAGCAGCCCAGACAGGGTCCACACCCAGTACTTC. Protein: CASSPDRVHTQYF.

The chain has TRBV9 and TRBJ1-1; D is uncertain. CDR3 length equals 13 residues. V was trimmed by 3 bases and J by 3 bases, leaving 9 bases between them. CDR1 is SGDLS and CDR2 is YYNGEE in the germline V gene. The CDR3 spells CASSGPMDTEAFF. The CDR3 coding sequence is TGTGCCAGCAGCGGCCCTATGGACACTGAAGCTTTCTTT.

CDR3 in DNA: TGTGCCAGCAGTAGACGACAGTTGAGGAATAATTCACCCCTCCACTTT. Its protein product is CASSRRQLRNNSPLHF. V is TRBV2 and J is TRBJ1-6; tentatively, D is TRBD1 (5 bases). The germline V and J ends were trimmed by 5 bases and 5 bases, with 16 bases remaining between them. Germline V gene lookup returns CDR1 SNHLY and CDR2 FYNNEI. There are 16 residues in the CDR3.

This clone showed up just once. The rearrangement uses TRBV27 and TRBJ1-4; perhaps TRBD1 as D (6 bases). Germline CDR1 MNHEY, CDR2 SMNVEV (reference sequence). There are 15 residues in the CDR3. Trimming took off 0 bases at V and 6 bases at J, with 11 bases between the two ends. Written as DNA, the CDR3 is TGTGCCAGCAGTTTATCGACAGGCGCGGATGAAAAACTGTTTTTT. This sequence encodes CASSLSTGADEKLFF.

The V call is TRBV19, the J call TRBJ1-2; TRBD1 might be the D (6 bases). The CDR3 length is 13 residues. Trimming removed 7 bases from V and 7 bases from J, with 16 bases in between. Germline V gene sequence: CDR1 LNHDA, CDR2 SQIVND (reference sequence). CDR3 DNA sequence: TGTGCCAGTACTACAGGGTCTGTCCTTGGCTACACCTTC. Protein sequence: CASTTGSVLGYTF.

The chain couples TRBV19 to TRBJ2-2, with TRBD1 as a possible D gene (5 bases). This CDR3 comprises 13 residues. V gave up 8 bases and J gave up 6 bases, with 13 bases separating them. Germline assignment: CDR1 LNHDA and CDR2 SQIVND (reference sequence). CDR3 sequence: CASHLGQSGELFF. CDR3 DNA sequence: TGTGCCAGTCACTTGGGGCAGTCCGGGGAGCTGTTTTTT.

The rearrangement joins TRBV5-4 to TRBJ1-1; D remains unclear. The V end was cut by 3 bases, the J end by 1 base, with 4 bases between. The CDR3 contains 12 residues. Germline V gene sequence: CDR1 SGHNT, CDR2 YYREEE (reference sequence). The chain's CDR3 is CASSSPNTEAFF. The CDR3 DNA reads TGTGCCAGCAGCTCTCCGAACACTGAAGCTTTCTTT.

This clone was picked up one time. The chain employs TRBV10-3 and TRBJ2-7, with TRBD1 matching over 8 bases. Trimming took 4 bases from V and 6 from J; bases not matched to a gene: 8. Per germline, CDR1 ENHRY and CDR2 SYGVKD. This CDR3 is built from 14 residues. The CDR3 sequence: CAISGADRDPEQYF. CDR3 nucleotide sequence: TGTGCCATCAGTGGCGCGGACAGGGACCCCGAGCAGTACTTC.

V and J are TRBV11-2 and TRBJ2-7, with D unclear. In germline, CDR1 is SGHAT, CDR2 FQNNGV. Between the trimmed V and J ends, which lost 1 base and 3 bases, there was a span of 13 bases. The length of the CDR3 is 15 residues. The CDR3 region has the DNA TGTGCCAGCAGCTTAGTCGGGTCAGCGCGCTACGAGCAGTACTTC. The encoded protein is CASSLVGSARYEQYF.

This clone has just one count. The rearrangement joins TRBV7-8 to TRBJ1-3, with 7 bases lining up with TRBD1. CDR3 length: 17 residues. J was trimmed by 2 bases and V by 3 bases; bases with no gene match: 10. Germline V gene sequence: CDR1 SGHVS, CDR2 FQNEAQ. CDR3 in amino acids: CASSFPDRVGPGNTIYF. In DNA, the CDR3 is TGTGCCAGCAGCTTCCCAGACAGGGTCGGTCCTGGAAACACCATATATTTT.

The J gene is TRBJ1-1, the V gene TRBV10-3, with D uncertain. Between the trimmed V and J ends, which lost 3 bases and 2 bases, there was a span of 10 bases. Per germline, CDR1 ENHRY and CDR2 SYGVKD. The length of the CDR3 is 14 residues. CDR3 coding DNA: TGTGCCATCAGTGACGGACGGGGAAACACTGAAGCTTTCTTT. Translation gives CAISDGRGNTEAFF.

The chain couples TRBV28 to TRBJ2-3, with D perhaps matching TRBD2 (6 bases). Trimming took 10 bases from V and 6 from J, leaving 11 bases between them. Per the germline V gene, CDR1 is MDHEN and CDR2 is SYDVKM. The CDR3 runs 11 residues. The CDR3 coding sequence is TGTGCCATCGCCCGGGGGGATACGCAGTATTTT. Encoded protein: CAIARGDTQYF.

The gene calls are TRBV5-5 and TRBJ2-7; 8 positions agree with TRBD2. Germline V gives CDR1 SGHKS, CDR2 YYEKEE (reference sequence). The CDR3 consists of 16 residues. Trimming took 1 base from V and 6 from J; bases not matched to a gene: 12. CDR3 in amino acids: CASSLFFTSGELEQYF. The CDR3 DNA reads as TGTGCCAGCAGCTTGTTCTTCACTAGCGGAGAACTCGAGCAGTACTTC.

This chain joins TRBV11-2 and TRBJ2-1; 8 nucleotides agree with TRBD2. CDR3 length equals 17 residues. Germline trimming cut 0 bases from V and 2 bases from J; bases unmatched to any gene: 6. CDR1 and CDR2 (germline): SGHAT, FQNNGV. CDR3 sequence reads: CASSLDPAGAPYNEQFF. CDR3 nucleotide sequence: TGTGCCAGCAGCTTAGATCCAGCGGGGGCACCCTACAATGAGCAGTTCTTC.

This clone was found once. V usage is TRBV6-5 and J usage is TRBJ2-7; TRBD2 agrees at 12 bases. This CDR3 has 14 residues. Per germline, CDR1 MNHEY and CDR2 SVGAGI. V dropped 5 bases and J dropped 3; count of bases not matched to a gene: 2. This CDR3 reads CASSRLAGDYEQYF. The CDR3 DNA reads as TGTGCCAGCAGTAGACTAGCGGGAGACTACGAGCAGTACTTC.